A selection of T cell receptor beta chains follows, all from one sample in a study of T cell repertoires in cytomegalovirus infection. TCRdb re-analysed the reads in MiXCR, keeping a single row per CDR3 protein. This repertoire shows roughly 190,000 distinct CDR3 sequences, nearly 9.5% found once; its top ten account for roughly 5%. The sequenced material came from PBMCs. These receptors were collected from a human donor in good health (CMV status not recorded). Some clones in this sample may be carry-over from other donors' samples. The CDR3 runs from the conserved cysteine through the conserved F or W. D genes are given only for firm matches. Rows may omit the clone size; those that give it use once, few, many or a size class.

clone_size,v_call,d_call,j_call,cdr3_nt,cdr3_aa
many,TRBV15,TRBD2,TRBJ2-3,TGTGCCACCAGCGGAAGACTAGCGGGGGGCGCAGATACGCAGTATTTT,CATSGRLAGGADTQYF
few,TRBV29-1,NA,TRBJ1-2,TGCAGCGTTGATGGGGGCGAAGATGGCTACACCTTC,CSVDGGEDGYTF
many,TRBV7-2,NA,TRBJ2-3,TGTGCCAGCAGCTTACAGGGGGGACGAGGCACAGATACGCAGTATTTT,CASSLQGGRGTDTQYF
many,TRBV10-3,NA,TRBJ2-3,TGTGCCATCAGTGAGTCGATCAGTGTGCAAGGAAGCACAGATACGCAGTATTTT,CAISESISVQGSTDTQYF
many,TRBV5-6,NA,TRBJ2-5,TGTGCCAGCACCGAATTTACAGGGTCTGGAATAGAGACCCAGTACTTC,CASTEFTGSGIETQYF
once,TRBV20-1,TRBD2,TRBJ2-1,TGCAGTGCTAGAGATGTTGGCGGGAGGATTTACAATGAGCGGTTCTTC,CSARDVGGRIYNERFF
NA,TRBV19,TRBD2,TRBJ2-1,TGTGCCAGTCGACCGGGGGGGAACTACAATGAGCAGTTCTTC,CASRPGGNYNEQFF
NA,TRBV20-1,NA,TRBJ2-2,TGCAGTGCCAGTCCCCTAGCGCGGAACACCGGGGAGCTGTTTTTT,CSASPLARNTGELFF
many,TRBV7-8,TRBD2,TRBJ2-3,TGTGCCAGCAGCTCCGGGATGAGCGGGGGACTTAACACAGATACGCAGTATTTT,CASSSGMSGGLNTDTQYF
few,TRBV30,TRBD2,TRBJ2-1,TGTGCCTGGAGTGTACGGCCTAGCGGGGTGAACAATGAGCAGTTCTTC,CAWSVRPSGVNNEQFF
NA,TRBV27,NA,TRBJ1-1,TGTGCCAGCAGAATCGACAGGCTGAACACTGAAGCTTTCTTT,CASRIDRLNTEAFF
many,TRBV6-1,NA,TRBJ1-4,TGTGCCAGCAGTTCCGAGGCAGCCGCAACTAATGAAAAACTGTTTTTT,CASSSEAAATNEKLFF
NA,TRBV27,TRBD2,TRBJ2-3,TGTGCCAGCACTTTACTAGCGGGTCACACAGATACGCAGTATTTT,CASTLLAGHTDTQYF
many,TRBV7-2,TRBD2,TRBJ2-1,TGTGCCAGCAGCTACGGGACTAGCGGGAATGAGCAGTTCTTC,CASSYGTSGNEQFF
many,TRBV5-4,NA,TRBJ1-1,TGTGCCAGCAGCTCTCCGGACTCCTCGAACACTGAAGCTTTCTTT,CASSSPDSSNTEAFF
many,TRBV9,TRBD2,TRBJ2-1,TGTGCCAGCAGCGCGAGCACATCTAGAGCGGGGGCCCCTAGCTCCTACAATGAGCAGTTCTTC,CASSASTSRAGAPSSYNEQFF
many,TRBV7-2,TRBD1,TRBJ2-7,TGTGCCAGCAGCTTGCACGGACAGGCCTCACCCTACGAGCAGTACTTC,CASSLHGQASPYEQYF
NA,TRBV5-1,NA,TRBJ2-7,TGCGCCAGCAGCGGTCCTCCAGGGGCAGGATCCGAGCAGTACTTC,CASSGPPGAGSEQYF